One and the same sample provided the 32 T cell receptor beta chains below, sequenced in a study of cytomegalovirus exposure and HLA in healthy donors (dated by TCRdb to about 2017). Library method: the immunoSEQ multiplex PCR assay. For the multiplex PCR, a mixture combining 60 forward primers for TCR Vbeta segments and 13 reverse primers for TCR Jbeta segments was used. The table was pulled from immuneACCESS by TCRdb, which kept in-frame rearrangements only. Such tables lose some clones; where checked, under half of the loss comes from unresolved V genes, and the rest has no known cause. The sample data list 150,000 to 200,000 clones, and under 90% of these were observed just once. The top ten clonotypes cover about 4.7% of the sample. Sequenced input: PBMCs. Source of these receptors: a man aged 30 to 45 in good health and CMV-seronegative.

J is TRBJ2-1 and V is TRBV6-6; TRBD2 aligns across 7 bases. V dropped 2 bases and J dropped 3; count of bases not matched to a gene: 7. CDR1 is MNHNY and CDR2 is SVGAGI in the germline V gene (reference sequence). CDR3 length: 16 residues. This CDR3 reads CASSYGGGSHYNEQFF. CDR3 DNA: TGTGCCAGCAGTTACGGTGGCGGGAGTCACTACAATGAGCAGTTCTTC.

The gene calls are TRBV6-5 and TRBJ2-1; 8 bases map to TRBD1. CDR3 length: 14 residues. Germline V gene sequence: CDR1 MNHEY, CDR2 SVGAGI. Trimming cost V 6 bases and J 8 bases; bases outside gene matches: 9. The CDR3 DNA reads TGTGCCAGCAGAAACGGACAGGGAAGGCATGAGCAGTTCTTC. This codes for CASRNGQGRHEQFF.

The CDR3 protein is CASSHRLVLTGELFF. DNA for the CDR3: TGTGCCAGCAGCCACCGACTAGTTTTGACCGGGGAGCTGTTTTTT. The chain employs TRBV14 and TRBJ2-2, with a possible D match to TRBD2 (6 bases). CDR1 and CDR2 (germline): SGHDN, FVKESK. The CDR3 has 15 amino acids. Trimming stripped 3 bases from V and 5 bases from J, with 13 bases between.

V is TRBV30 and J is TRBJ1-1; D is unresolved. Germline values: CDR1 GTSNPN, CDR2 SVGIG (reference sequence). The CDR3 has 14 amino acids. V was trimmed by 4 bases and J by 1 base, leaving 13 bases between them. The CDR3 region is CAWTFVRRNTEAFF. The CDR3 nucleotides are TGTGCCTGGACGTTCGTTCGTCGGAACACTGAAGCTTTCTTT.

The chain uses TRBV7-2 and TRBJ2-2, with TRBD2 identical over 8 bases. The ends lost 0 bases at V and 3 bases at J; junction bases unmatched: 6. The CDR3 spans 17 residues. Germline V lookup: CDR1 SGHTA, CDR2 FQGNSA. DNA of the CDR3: TGTGCCAGCAGCTTAGCGCGCGGCGGGAGGTACACCGGGGAGCTGTTTTTT. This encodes CASSLARGGRYTGELFF.

The CDR3 region is CAWSVRRVVSEQYF. CDR3 in DNA: TGTGCCTGGAGTGTACGGCGGGTCGTAAGCGAGCAGTACTTC. The chain employs TRBV30 and TRBJ2-7, with D possibly matching TRBD2 (5 bases). CDR1 is GTSNPN, CDR2 SVGIG, per germline (reference sequence). This CDR3 has 14 residues. Trimming cost V 0 bases and J 6 bases, with 15 bases left between them.

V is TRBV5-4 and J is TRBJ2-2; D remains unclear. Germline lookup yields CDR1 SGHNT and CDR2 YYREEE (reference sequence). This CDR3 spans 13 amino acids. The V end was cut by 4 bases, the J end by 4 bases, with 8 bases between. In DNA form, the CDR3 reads TGTGCCAGCAGCCCCGGCGGCACCGGGGAGCTGTTTTTT. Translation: CASSPGGTGELFF.

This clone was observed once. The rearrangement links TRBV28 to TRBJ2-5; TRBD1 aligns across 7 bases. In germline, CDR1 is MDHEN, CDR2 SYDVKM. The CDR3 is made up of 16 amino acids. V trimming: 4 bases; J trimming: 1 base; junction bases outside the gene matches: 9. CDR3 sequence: CASSSIQGSFQETQYF. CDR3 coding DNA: TGTGCCAGCAGTTCCATACAGGGGAGTTTCCAAGAGACCCAGTACTTC.

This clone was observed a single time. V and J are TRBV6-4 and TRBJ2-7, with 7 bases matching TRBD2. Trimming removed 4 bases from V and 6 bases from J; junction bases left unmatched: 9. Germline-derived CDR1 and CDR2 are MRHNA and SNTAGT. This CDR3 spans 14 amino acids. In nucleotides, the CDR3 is TGTGCCAGCAGTGCGACTAGCCCCGTTTTCGAGCAGTACTTC. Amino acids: CASSATSPVFEQYF.

CDR3 protein: CASSSRTGDGYTF. For the CDR3, the DNA is TGTGCCAGCAGCTCACGGACTGGGGATGGCTACACCTTC. J is TRBJ1-2 and V is TRBV7-6; D ambiguous. This CDR3 has 13 residues. The V end lost 4 bases, the J end lost 6 bases, and 12 bases lay between the germline ends. Germline values: CDR1 SGHVS, CDR2 FNYEAQ.

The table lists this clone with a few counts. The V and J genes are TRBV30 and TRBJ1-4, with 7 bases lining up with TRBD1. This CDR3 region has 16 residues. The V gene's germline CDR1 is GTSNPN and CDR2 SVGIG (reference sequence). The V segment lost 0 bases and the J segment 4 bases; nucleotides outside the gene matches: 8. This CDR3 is CAWSVPPTGYNEKLFF. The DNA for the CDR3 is TGTGCCTGGAGTGTACCCCCGACAGGGTATAATGAAAAACTGTTTTTT.

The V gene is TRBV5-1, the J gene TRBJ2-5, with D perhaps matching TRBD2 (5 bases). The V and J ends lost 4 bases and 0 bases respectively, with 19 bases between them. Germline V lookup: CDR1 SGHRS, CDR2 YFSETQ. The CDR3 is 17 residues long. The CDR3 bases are TGCGCCAGCAGCCCAGTCCGAGGGAGCAATAACCAAGAGACCCAGTACTTC. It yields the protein CASSPVRGSNNQETQYF.

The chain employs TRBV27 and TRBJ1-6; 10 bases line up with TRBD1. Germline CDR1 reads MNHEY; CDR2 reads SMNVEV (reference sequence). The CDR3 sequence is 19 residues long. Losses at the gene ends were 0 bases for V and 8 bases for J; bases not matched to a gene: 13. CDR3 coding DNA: TGTGCCAGCAGTTTATCCGGGACAGGGGATCCCCGGGTTCATTCACCCCTCCACTTT. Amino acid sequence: CASSLSGTGDPRVHSPLHF.

CDR3 region: CASSVPRGGGDFEPQHF. The CDR3 DNA follows: TGTGCCAGCAGCGTCCCCCGAGGCGGCGGGGACTTCGAGCCCCAGCATTTT. V gene TRBV9 combines with J gene TRBJ1-5, with D possibly TRBD1 on 5 matching bases. This CDR3 comprises 17 residues. Germline CDR1 is SGDLS and CDR2 is YYNGEE. V was trimmed by 2 bases and J by 8 bases, leaving 23 bases between them.

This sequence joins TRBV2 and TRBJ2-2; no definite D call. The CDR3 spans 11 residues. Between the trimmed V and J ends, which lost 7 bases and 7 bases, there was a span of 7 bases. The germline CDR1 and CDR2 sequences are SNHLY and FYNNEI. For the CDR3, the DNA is TGTGCCAGCAATCGCTACGGGGAGCTGTTTTTT. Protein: CASNRYGELFF.

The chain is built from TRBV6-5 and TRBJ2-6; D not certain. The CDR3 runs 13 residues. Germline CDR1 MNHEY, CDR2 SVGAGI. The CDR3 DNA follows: TGTGCGTCGCTTAGTTCTGGGGCCAACGTCCTGACTTTC. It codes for CASLSSGANVLTF.

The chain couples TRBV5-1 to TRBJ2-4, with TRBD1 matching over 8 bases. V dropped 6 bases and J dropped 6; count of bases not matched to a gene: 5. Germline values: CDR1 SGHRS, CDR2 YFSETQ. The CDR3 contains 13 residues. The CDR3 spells CASTSGGRNIQYF. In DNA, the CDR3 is TGCGCCAGCACATCAGGGGGCAGAAACATTCAGTACTTC.

The CDR3 DNA follows: TGTGCCAGCAGTTTATCGGGACAGGGACAGTCCTACGAGCAGTACTTC. Translating it yields CASSLSGQGQSYEQYF. This rearrangement joins TRBV27 to TRBJ2-7; 9 bases line up with TRBD1. This CDR3 contains 16 residues. Losses at the gene ends were 0 bases for V and 1 base for J; bases not matched to a gene: 4. Germline CDR1 is MNHEY and CDR2 is SMNVEV (reference sequence).

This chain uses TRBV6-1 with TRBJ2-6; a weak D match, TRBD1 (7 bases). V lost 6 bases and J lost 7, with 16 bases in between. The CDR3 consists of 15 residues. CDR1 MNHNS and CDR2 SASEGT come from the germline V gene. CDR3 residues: CASRGQRAGANVLTF. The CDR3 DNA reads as TGTGCCAGCAGGGGACAGCGGGCAGGAGCCAACGTCCTGACTTTC.

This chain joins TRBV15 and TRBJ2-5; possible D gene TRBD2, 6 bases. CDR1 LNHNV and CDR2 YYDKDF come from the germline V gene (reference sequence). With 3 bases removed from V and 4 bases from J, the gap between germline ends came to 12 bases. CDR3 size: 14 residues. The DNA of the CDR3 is TGTGCCACCAGCAGTAACTTGGGAGGAGAGACCCAGTACTTC. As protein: CATSSNLGGETQYF. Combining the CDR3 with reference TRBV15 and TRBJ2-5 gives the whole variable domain DAMVIQNPRYQVTQFGKPVTLSCSQTLNHNVMYWYQQKSSQAPKLLFHYYDKDFNNEADTPDNFQSRRPNTSFCFLDIRSPGLGDTAMYLCATSSNLGGETQYFGPGTRLLVL.

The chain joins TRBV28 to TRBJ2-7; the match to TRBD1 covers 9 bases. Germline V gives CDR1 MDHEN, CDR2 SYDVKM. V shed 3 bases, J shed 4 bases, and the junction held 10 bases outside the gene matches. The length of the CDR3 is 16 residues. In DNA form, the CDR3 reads TGTGCCAGCAGTTTTCCCGCGACAGGGGGGCTTTACGAGCAGTACTTC. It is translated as CASSFPATGGLYEQYF.

The CDR3 DNA follows: TGTGCCAGCAGTTTTAACACAGGGGGGAACTATGGCTACACCTTC. Its protein product is CASSFNTGGNYGYTF. V is TRBV27 and J is TRBJ1-2; 8 nucleotides match TRBD1. The CDR3 totals 15 residues. Per germline, CDR1 MNHEY and CDR2 SMNVEV (reference sequence). The V and J ends lost 3 bases and 2 bases, in that order; junction bases with no gene match: 5.

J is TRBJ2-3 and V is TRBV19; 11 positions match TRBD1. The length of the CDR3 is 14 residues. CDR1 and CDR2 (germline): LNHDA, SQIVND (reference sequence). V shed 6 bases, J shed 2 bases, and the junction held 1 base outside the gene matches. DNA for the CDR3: TGTGCCAGTAGGGACAGGGGGCACACAGATACGCAGTATTTT. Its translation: CASRDRGHTDTQYF.

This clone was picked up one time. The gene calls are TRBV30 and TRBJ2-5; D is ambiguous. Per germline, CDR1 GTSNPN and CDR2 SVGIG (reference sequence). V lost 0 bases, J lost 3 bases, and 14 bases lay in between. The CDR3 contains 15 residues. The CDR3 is CAWSVFGQPKETQYF. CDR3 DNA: TGTGCCTGGAGTGTATTTGGGCAGCCAAAAGAGACCCAGTACTTC.

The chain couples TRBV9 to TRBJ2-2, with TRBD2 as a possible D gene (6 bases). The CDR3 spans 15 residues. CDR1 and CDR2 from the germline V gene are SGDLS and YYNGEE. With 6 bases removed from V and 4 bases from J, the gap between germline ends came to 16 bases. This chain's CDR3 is CASNSGLASTGELFF. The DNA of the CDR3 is TGTGCCAGCAATTCGGGACTCGCGAGCACCGGGGAGCTGTTTTTT.

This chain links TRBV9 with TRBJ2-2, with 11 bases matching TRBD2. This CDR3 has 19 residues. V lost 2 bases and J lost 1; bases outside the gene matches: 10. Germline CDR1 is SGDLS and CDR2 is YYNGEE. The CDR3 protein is CASSVLSGRASGNTGELFF. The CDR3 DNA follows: TGTGCCAGCAGCGTTCTTAGCGGGAGGGCCTCGGGGAACACCGGGGAGCTGTTTTTT.

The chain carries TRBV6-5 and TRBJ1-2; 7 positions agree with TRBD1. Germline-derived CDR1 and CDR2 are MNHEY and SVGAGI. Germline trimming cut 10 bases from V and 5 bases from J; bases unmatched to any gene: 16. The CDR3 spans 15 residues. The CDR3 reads CATLTARQGRYGYTF. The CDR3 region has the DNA TGTGCCACTCTTACTGCCCGACAGGGACGATATGGCTACACCTTC.

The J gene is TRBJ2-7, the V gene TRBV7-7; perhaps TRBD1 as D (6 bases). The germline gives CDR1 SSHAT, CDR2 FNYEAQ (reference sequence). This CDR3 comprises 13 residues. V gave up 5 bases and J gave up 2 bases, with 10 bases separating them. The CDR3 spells CASSRDTAYEQYF. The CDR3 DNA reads TGTGCCAGCAGCCGGGACACAGCCTACGAGCAGTACTTC.

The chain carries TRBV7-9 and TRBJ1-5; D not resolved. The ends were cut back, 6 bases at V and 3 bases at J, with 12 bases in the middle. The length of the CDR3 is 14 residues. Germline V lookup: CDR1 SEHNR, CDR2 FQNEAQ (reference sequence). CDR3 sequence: CASRAGGPNQPQHF. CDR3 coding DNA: TGTGCCAGCAGGGCCGGAGGGCCCAATCAGCCCCAGCATTTT.

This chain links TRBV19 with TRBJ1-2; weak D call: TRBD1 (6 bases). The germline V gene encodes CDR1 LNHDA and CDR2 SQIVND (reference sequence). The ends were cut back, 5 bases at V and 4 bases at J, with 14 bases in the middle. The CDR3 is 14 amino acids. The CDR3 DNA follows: TGTGCCAGTAGTCCTTCCCAGGGGCCCTATGGCTACACCTTC. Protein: CASSPSQGPYGYTF.

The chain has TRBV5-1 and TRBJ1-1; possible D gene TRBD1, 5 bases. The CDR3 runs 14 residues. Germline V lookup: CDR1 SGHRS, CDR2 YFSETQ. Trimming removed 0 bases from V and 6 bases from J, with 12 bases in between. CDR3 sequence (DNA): TGCGCCAGCAGCTTGGAAATGGCAGGGTCTGAAGCTTTCTTT. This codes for CASSLEMAGSEAFF. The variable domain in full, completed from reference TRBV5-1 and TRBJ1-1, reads KAGVTQTPRYLIKTRGQQVTLSCSPISGHRSVSWYQQTPGQGLQFLFEYFSETQRNKGNFPGRFSGRQFSNSRSEMNVSTLELGDSALYLCASSLEMAGSEAFFGQGTRLTVV.

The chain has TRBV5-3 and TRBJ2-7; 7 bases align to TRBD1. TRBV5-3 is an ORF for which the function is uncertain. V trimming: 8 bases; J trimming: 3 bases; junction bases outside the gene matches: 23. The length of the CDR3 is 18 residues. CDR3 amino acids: CASLSRNRGKEEDYEQYF. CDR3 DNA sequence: TGTGCCAGCCTAAGTCGTAACAGGGGTAAAGAAGAAGACTACGAGCAGTACTTC.